This passage covers 20 T cell receptor beta chains from one sample sequenced in a study of OX40 agonist ivuxolimab in advanced cancers. Method: immunoSEQ multiplex PCR; TCRdb's copy keeps in-frame clones and lacks some. The sample lists roughly 36,000 clones; about nine tenths were seen once. The input for sequencing was CD4+ or CD8+ T cells sorted from blood, taken in a trial of the OX40 agonist ivuxolimab. All receptors derive from an adult with an advanced solid tumor such as melanoma, head and neck, liver or kidney cancer.

This clone is a singleton in its sample. The V and J genes are TRBV19 and TRBJ1-5; 8 bases are shared with TRBD1. CDR1 and CDR2 from the germline V gene are LNHDA and SQIVND (reference sequence). J lost 1 base, V lost 4 bases, and 6 bases had no gene match. The CDR3 consists of 16 residues. The CDR3 loop reads CASSNQGAESNQPQHF. The CDR3 DNA is TGTGCCAGTAGTAATCAGGGGGCAGAAAGCAATCAGCCCCAGCATTTT.

The chain links TRBV30 to TRBJ1-2; D is possibly TRBD1 (5 bases). The CDR3 has 12 amino acids. The germline CDR1 and CDR2 sequences are GTSNPN and SVGIG (reference sequence). The V gene lost 3 bases and the J gene lost 8 bases, with 13 bases spanning the gap. In nucleotides, the CDR3 is TGTGCCTGGAGCTCAGGGTTAGGAGGCTACACCTTC. Its protein product is CAWSSGLGGYTF.

The V and J genes are TRBV19 and TRBJ1-5; 9 bases are shared with TRBD1. Germline V gene sequence: CDR1 LNHDA, CDR2 SQIVND (reference sequence). The CDR3 length is 20 residues. J lost 0 bases, V lost 3 bases, and 15 bases had no gene match. CDR3 coding DNA: TGTGCCAGTAGTATCTACCCCGGGACAGGGCCCCGGCATAGCAATCAGCCCCAGCATTTT. It translates to CASSIYPGTGPRHSNQPQHF.

The rearrangement links TRBV28 to TRBJ2-3; D ambiguous. The ends were cut back, 6 bases at V and 1 base at J, with 20 bases in the middle. This CDR3 spans 17 amino acids. Germline CDR1 reads MDHEN; CDR2 reads SYDVKM. CDR3 loop: CASSSGSASTRTDTQYF. As DNA, the CDR3 is TGTGCCAGCAGCTCCGGTTCGGCTTCAACGCGCACAGATACGCAGTATTTT. Looking up the rest from reference TRBV28 and TRBJ2-3 gives the full variable domain: DVKVTQSSRYLVKRTGEKVFLECVQDMDHENMFWYRQDPGLGLRLIYFSYDVKMKEKGDIPEGYSVSREKKERFSLILESASTNQTSMYLCASSSGSASTRTDTQYFGPGTRLTVL.

The chain has TRBV6-4 and TRBJ2-2; 9 bases fit TRBD2. The CDR3 has 16 amino acids. J was trimmed by 6 bases and V by 0 bases; bases with no gene match: 5. Germline loops: CDR1 MRHNA, CDR2 SNTAGT. The CDR3 region is CASSDSGSGRPGELFF. CDR3 sequence (DNA): TGTGCCAGCAGTGACTCGGGTAGCGGGAGACCCGGGGAGCTGTTTTTT.

The V call is TRBV27, the J call TRBJ2-5; D is possibly TRBD1 (6 bases). Germline CDR1 MNHEY, CDR2 SMNVEV (reference sequence). V was cut by 5 bases and J by 5 bases, with 21 bases left in between. The CDR3 runs 16 residues. The CDR3 DNA follows: TGTGCCAGCAGTCGTAAGCGCACAGGGCTGGGGGAGACCCAGTACTTC. Translating gives CASSRKRTGLGETQYF.

CDR3 nucleotide sequence: TGTGCCAGCACGAGGGACAGCCCCTACGAGCAGTACTTC. Translating it yields CASTRDSPYEQYF. The V gene is TRBV28, the J gene TRBJ2-7; 7 positions agree with TRBD1. Losses at the gene ends were 7 bases for V and 2 bases for J; bases not matched to a gene: 5. CDR1 is MDHEN and CDR2 is SYDVKM in the germline V gene. CDR3 length: 13 residues. The full variable domain, with the rest looked up from reference TRBV28 and TRBJ2-7, is DVKVTQSSRYLVKRTGEKVFLECVQDMDHENMFWYRQDPGLGLRLIYFSYDVKMKEKGDIPEGYSVSREKKERFSLILESASTNQTSMYLCASTRDSPYEQYFGPGTRLTVT.

This clone appeared a single time. J is TRBJ2-4 and V is TRBV5-1; 11 bases fit TRBD2. Germline CDR1 SGHRS, CDR2 YFSETQ. This CDR3 is 14 amino acids long. Germline trimming cut 1 base from V and 13 bases from J; bases unmatched to any gene: 7. The CDR3 region is CASSLTSGSRIQYF. The CDR3 DNA reads TGCGCCAGCAGCTTGACTAGCGGGAGTCGAATCCAGTACTTC.

The V and J genes are TRBV27 and TRBJ1-6, with D possibly matching TRBD1 (6 bases). Germline CDR1 is MNHEY and CDR2 is SMNVEV (reference sequence). Trimming took 2 bases from V and 8 from J, leaving 19 bases between them. The CDR3 is 17 residues long. This chain's CDR3 is CASSLNSLGQNDSPLHF. As DNA, the CDR3 is TGTGCCAGCAGTTTAAATTCTCTCGGACAGAACGATTCACCCCTCCACTTT.

This clone was recorded once. This chain joins TRBV19 and TRBJ1-1, with D perhaps TRBD1 (5 bases). V gave up 4 bases and J gave up 1 base, with 13 bases separating them. This CDR3 is 15 amino acids long. The germline V gene encodes CDR1 LNHDA and CDR2 SQIVND (reference sequence). The CDR3 DNA reads as TGTGCCAGTAGTACCGGAGGGACTGCGAACACTGAAGCTTTCTTT. Translation: CASSTGGTANTEAFF.

The V and J genes are TRBV2 and TRBJ2-6; 7 nucleotides align to TRBD1. The CDR3 loop spans 17 amino acids. J lost 4 bases, V lost 2 bases, and 8 bases had no gene match. Per the germline V gene, CDR1 is SNHLY and CDR2 is FYNNEI. As DNA, the CDR3 is TGTGCCAGCAGTGAATTGAAAGGGGGCGCAGGGGCCAACGTCCTGACTTTC. It encodes CASSELKGGAGANVLTF.

The count of this clone is one. The chain combines TRBV6-1 with TRBJ1-2; no firm D call. Germline assignment: CDR1 MNHNS and CDR2 SASEGT. V lost 6 bases to trimming and J lost 2 bases, with 10 bases between them. The CDR3 totals 13 residues. The CDR3 bases are TGTGCCAGCAGGACCGCAGCAAACTATGGCTACACCTTC. This codes for CASRTAANYGYTF.

The rearrangement links TRBV9 to TRBJ2-6; D ambiguous. Germline V gene lookup returns CDR1 SGDLS and CDR2 YYNGEE. CDR3 length: 13 residues. Trimming shortened V by 6 bases and J by 1 base, and 5 bases separated the two germline ends. The CDR3 DNA reads as TGTGCCAGCACCTGGTCTGGGGCCAACGTCCTGACTTTC. Translated, it gives CASTWSGANVLTF.

The chain carries TRBV5-1 and TRBJ2-1; TRBD2 aligns across 10 bases. With V trimmed by 1 base and J by 3 bases, 4 bases remained unmatched. CDR1 SGHRS and CDR2 YFSETQ come from the germline V gene. The CDR3 is 16 residues long. The CDR3 loop is CASSLRASGSYNEQFF. Written as DNA, the CDR3 is TGCGCCAGCAGCTTGAGGGCTAGCGGGAGCTACAATGAGCAGTTCTTC.

The V gene is TRBV5-1, the J gene TRBJ2-3; D might be TRBD1 (5 bases). The CDR3 spans 15 residues. V shed 7 bases and J shed 2 bases, with 17 bases lying between them. Looked up from germline, CDR1 is SGHRS and CDR2 is YFSETQ. CDR3 sequence reads: CASSVPDSSTDTQYF. The CDR3 DNA is TGCGCCAGCTCCGTTCCAGACAGTTCCACAGATACGCAGTATTTT.

This rearrangement joins TRBV7-9 to TRBJ2-7, with 8 bases lining up with TRBD2. The germline V gene has CDR1 SEHNR and CDR2 FQNEAQ (reference sequence). The CDR3 has 17 residues. V lost 1 base, J lost 4 bases, and 12 bases stayed unmatched. The CDR3 is CASSLVVGGTSSYEQYF. The CDR3 region has the DNA TGTGCCAGCAGCTTAGTAGTAGGAGGGACTAGTTCGTACGAGCAGTACTTC.

V gene TRBV7-9 combines with J gene TRBJ2-1; 10 bases are shared with TRBD2. CDR1 and CDR2 from the germline V gene are SEHNR and FQNEAQ (reference sequence). This CDR3 has 16 residues. V shed 1 base and J 6 bases; nucleotides not matched to a gene: 6. CDR3 in amino acids: CASSLGSGRAVNEQFF. The DNA for the CDR3 is TGTGCCAGCAGCTTAGGGAGCGGGAGGGCCGTCAATGAGCAGTTCTTC.

This rearrangement joins TRBV5-4 to TRBJ2-1; D not resolved. Trimming removed 0 bases from V and 3 bases from J, with 1 base in between. CDR1 and CDR2 (germline): SGHNT, YYREEE (reference sequence). This CDR3 has 12 amino acids. CDR3 sequence: CASSLDYNEQFF. CDR3 nucleotides: TGTGCCAGCAGCTTGGACTACAATGAGCAGTTCTTC.

The chain carries TRBV5-1 and TRBJ2-7; D is perhaps TRBD1 (6 bases). This CDR3 is 15 amino acids long. Per the germline V gene, CDR1 is SGHRS and CDR2 is YFSETQ. Between the trimmed V and J ends, which lost 2 bases and 0 bases, there was a span of 12 bases. CDR3 bases: TGCGCCAGCAGCTTAACAACAGGGCGCTCCTACGAGCAGTACTTC. This codes for CASSLTTGRSYEQYF.

The chain employs TRBV7-9 and TRBJ2-3; D perhaps matches TRBD2 (6 bases). The CDR3 covers 13 residues. The V gene's germline CDR1 is SEHNR and CDR2 FQNEAQ (reference sequence). The V end lost 7 bases, the J end lost 4 bases, and 12 bases lay between the germline ends. The CDR3 loop is CASNSGGPDTQYF. DNA of the CDR3: TGTGCCAGCAACTCCGGGGGACCAGATACGCAGTATTTT.